Listed here are 5 T cell receptor beta chains from one sample, sequenced in a study of PD-1 blockade in mismatch repair-deficient tumors. Sequencing was performed with immunoSEQ multiplex PCR; in TCRdb, only in-frame clones are kept and a portion is missing. The data contain 90,000 to 130,000 clones, more than 60% of them singletons. Sequencing was performed on peripheral blood, taken approximately 14 months after starting pembrolizumab. The receptor source for this set is an adult with mismatch repair-deficient cancer.

In the case of this clone: The same CDR3 also results from other DNA sequences found in this sample. The V and J genes are TRBV11-2 and TRBJ2-7, with TRBD1 matching over 8 bases. This CDR3 comprises 15 residues. Germline V CDR1 and CDR2: SGHAT, FQNNGV. Trimming removed 4 bases from V and 3 bases from J; junction bases left unmatched: 8. CDR3 sequence reads: CASSYPGRGLYEQYF. DNA for the CDR3: TGTGCCAGCAGCTACCCTGGCAGGGGGCTCTACGAGCAGTACTTC.

The V and J genes are TRBV2 and TRBJ1-2; perhaps TRBD1 as D (5 bases). The germline V and J ends were trimmed by 8 bases and 5 bases, with 9 bases remaining between them. The V gene's germline CDR1 is SNHLY and CDR2 FYNNEI. The CDR3 is made up of 11 amino acids. CDR3 coding DNA: TGTGCCAGCGGGACCTTGTATGGCTACACCTTC. Amino acid sequence: CASGTLYGYTF.

This rearrangement joins TRBV7-2 to TRBJ2-2; tentative D call: TRBD2 (6 bases). V lost 5 bases and J 7 bases, leaving 17 bases between the germline ends. Germline V gene data show CDR1 as SGHTA and CDR2 as FQGNSA. This CDR3 contains 15 residues. The CDR3 DNA sequence: TGTGCCAGCAGCCGGACTAACGGCCTGGGCGGGGAGCTGTTTTTT. Translated, it gives CASSRTNGLGGELFF.

This chain connects TRBV4-2 to TRBJ2-3; a weak D match, TRBD1 (5 bases). Germline-derived CDR1 and CDR2 are LGHNA and YNFKEQ. This CDR3 spans 14 amino acids. V was shortened by 4 bases and J by 4 bases, with 12 bases between the two germline ends. CDR3 bases: TGTGCCAGCAGCCCCCCAGGGTCCCCAGATACGCAGTATTTT. Translation: CASSPPGSPDTQYF.

The chain carries TRBV28 and TRBJ1-2; 10 nucleotides agree with TRBD1. With V trimmed by 3 bases and J by 7 bases, 11 bases remained unmatched. The V gene's germline CDR1 is MDHEN and CDR2 SYDVKM. The CDR3 has 16 amino acids. The CDR3 DNA is TGTGCCAGCAGTTTTGTCTCGCGAGGGACAGGGGTTGGCTACACCTTC. As protein: CASSFVSRGTGVGYTF.